What follows is one TCR beta chain and its context. This sample is part of a study of blood T cell repertoires in COVID-19. Study at large: Acute-phase and convalescent COVID-19 samples originated in the United States, Italy and Spain.

V was pared by 6 bases and J by 6 bases, with 17 bases between. This CDR3 has 14 residues. Germline loops: CDR1 LNHDA, CDR2 SQIVND (reference sequence). Sequencing was performed with immunoSEQ multiplex PCR; in TCRdb, only in-frame clones are kept and a portion is missing. The sample includes approximately 170,000 clones, approximately 87% of them seen just once. In terms of age and location, participants ranged from roughly 18 to 95 years and lived in about 25 US areas. The sequencing sample was made of PBMCs or T cells enriched from blood (not recorded which). The TCR comes from a woman aged 45-65 years who had recovered from COVID-19. The genes are TRBV19 and TRBJ1-2; D unresolved. The DNA for the CDR3 is TGTGCCAGTAGCAGGCGATCCCGATGGGATGGCTACACCTTC. It specifies CASSRRSRWDGYTF.